This entry lists 22 T cell receptor beta chains sequenced from one sample in a study of fetal regulatory T cell absence and autoimmunity. Clones were read by immunoSEQ multiplex PCR, and TCRdb kept only the in-frame ones, dropping some. This table has around 100,000 clones, about three quarters appearing once. The sequencing input was pancreas tissue. Every receptor here comes from a male donor with IPEX syndrome.

This sequence joins TRBV4-1 and TRBJ2-7; 7 nucleotides match TRBD2. Trimming took 0 bases from V and 4 from J; bases not matched to a gene: 12. Germline CDR1 reads MGHRA; CDR2 reads YSYEKL. The length of the CDR3 is 17 residues. The CDR3 DNA follows: TGCGCCAGCAGCCAAGATCTTTGGGTCGGGGGGTTGTACGAGCAGTACTTC. Its protein product is CASSQDLWVGGLYEQYF.

A word on this clone: The identical CDR3 is also encoded by other nucleotide sequences in the sample. The J gene is TRBJ2-7, the V gene TRBV7-9; D call uncertain. V dropped 5 bases and J dropped 0 bases, with 5 bases sitting between them. The CDR3 spans 12 residues. Germline loops: CDR1 SEHNR, CDR2 FQNEAQ (reference sequence). CDR3 in amino acids: CASSGSSYEQYF. The CDR3 DNA reads TGTGCCAGCAGCGGGTCCTCCTACGAGCAGTACTTC.

The gene calls are TRBV7-8 and TRBJ1-1; 7 positions match TRBD1. The V gene end was trimmed by 5 bases and the J gene end by 4 bases; junction bases not matched to a gene: 7. Germline V gene data show CDR1 as SGHVS and CDR2 as FQNEAQ. The CDR3 is 14 residues long. The CDR3 here is CASSVYQGVTEAFF. CDR3 DNA: TGTGCCAGCAGCGTCTACCAGGGGGTCACTGAAGCTTTCTTT.

This chain links TRBV2 with TRBJ2-7; D is possibly TRBD1 (8 bases). There are 14 residues in the CDR3. Germline CDR1 is SNHLY and CDR2 is FYNNEI. Trimming left V 3 bases short and J 7 bases short, with 16 bases between. CDR3 sequence reads: CASSDLTGEGEQYF. CDR3 DNA: TGTGCCAGCAGTGACTTGACAGGGGAGGGTGAGCAGTACTTC.

This chain connects TRBV4-3 to TRBJ2-1; no definite D call. The V and J ends lost 1 base and 6 bases respectively, with 10 bases between them. The germline CDR1 and CDR2 sequences are LGHNA and YSLEER. The CDR3 extends over 14 amino acids. The chain's CDR3 is CASSQGGSFNEQFF. In DNA, the CDR3 is TGCGCCAGCAGCCAAGGGGGTAGTTTCAATGAGCAGTTCTTC.

The V and J genes are TRBV5-1 and TRBJ1-1, with a tentative D call TRBD1 (6 bases). The ends were cut back, 0 bases at V and 1 base at J, with 22 bases in the middle. In germline, CDR1 is SGHRS, CDR2 YFSETQ. This CDR3 has 19 amino acids. The chain's CDR3 is CASSLEPYVAGAANTEAFF. In DNA form, the CDR3 reads TGCGCCAGCAGCTTGGAGCCGTATGTGGCAGGGGCCGCGAACACTGAAGCTTTCTTT.

This chain uses TRBV5-8 with TRBJ2-6, with D perhaps given as TRBD1 or TRBD2 (6 bases each). Germline assignment: CDR1 SGHTS and CDR2 YDEGEE. The CDR3 sequence is 17 residues long. V lost 6 bases to trimming and J lost 4 bases, with 20 bases between them. The CDR3 nucleotides are TGTGCCAGCACCAAAGGGGGGCACCGGGGAGGGGCCAACGTCCTGACTTTC. Translated, it gives CASTKGGHRGGANVLTF.

CDR3 coding DNA: TGCGCCAGCAGCCAAGTGTACCGGGGGGACTCATACGAGCAGTACTTC. Residues: CASSQVYRGDSYEQYF. The V and J genes are TRBV4-3 and TRBJ2-7; 7 nucleotides align to TRBD2. Germline V gene lookup returns CDR1 LGHNA and CDR2 YSLEER. The CDR3 length is 16 residues. J lost 4 bases, V lost 1 base, and 10 bases had no gene match.

The chain couples TRBV5-1 to TRBJ2-3; maybe TRBD1 (7 bases). Germline CDR1 is SGHRS and CDR2 is YFSETQ. The length of the CDR3 is 16 residues. The V end lost 1 base, the J end lost 3 bases, and 15 bases lay between the germline ends. CDR3 bases: TGCGCCAGCAGCTTGACTCAGGGGGGCCGAACAGATACGCAGTATTTT. This encodes CASSLTQGGRTDTQYF.

The chain links TRBV5-4 to TRBJ2-2, with 8 bases fitting TRBD1. The CDR3 loop spans 18 amino acids. Trimming took 0 bases from V and 0 from J; bases not matched to a gene: 7. CDR1 is SGHNT, CDR2 YYREEE, per germline (reference sequence). The DNA of the CDR3 is TGTGCCAGCAGCTTGGGAGAAGGACAGGGAGCGAACACCGGGGAGCTGTTTTTT. Its translation: CASSLGEGQGANTGELFF.

There are a few counts of this clone. The rearrangement links TRBV6-1 to TRBJ2-7, with 10 bases that match TRBD2. Germline values: CDR1 MNHNS, CDR2 SASEGT. V shed 6 bases, J shed 0 bases, and the junction held 5 bases outside the gene matches. The CDR3 sequence is 15 residues long. This chain's CDR3 is CASSDTSGVSYEQYF. The DNA of the CDR3 is TGTGCCAGCAGCGATACTAGCGGGGTCTCCTACGAGCAGTACTTC.

The chain uses TRBV10-3 and TRBJ1-5; D perhaps matches TRBD1 (6 bases). This CDR3 has 15 residues. The germline CDR1 and CDR2 sequences are ENHRY and SYGVKD. V was clipped by 2 bases and J by 4 bases, with 12 bases between them. The CDR3 loop reads CAISEMGARNQPQHF. The CDR3 DNA follows: TGTGCCATCAGTGAGATGGGGGCACGGAATCAGCCCCAGCATTTT.

The gene calls are TRBV10-3 and TRBJ1-4; unclear D gene. CDR3 length: 14 residues. V was trimmed by 6 bases and J by 4 bases, leaving 12 bases between them. The germline gives CDR1 ENHRY, CDR2 SYGVKD. CDR3 residues: CAIRDGGLNEKLFF. CDR3 nucleotide sequence: TGTGCCATCAGGGACGGCGGGCTTAATGAAAAACTGTTTTTT.

This clone was picked up a small number of times. The chain carries TRBV5-4 and TRBJ2-5; perhaps D is TRBD1 or TRBD2 (8 bases each). Germline CDR1 and CDR2: SGHNT and YYREEE (reference sequence). With 3 bases removed from V and 4 bases from J, the gap between germline ends came to 16 bases. The length of the CDR3 is 15 residues. The CDR3 DNA reads as TGTGCCAGCAGCTCCCAGGGGGCGGGGGGAGAGACCCAGTACTTC. This translates into CASSSQGAGGETQYF.

The J gene is TRBJ2-3, the V gene TRBV10-2; TRBD2 aligns across 14 bases. Per the germline V gene, CDR1 is WSHSY and CDR2 is SAAADI. CDR3 length: 16 residues. V dropped 4 bases and J dropped 6; count of bases not matched to a gene: 6. CDR3 protein: CASSGRLAGGMDTQYF. The CDR3 coding sequence is TGCGCCAGCAGTGGACGACTAGCGGGGGGGATGGATACGCAGTATTTT.

Points on this clone: The same CDR3 also results from other DNA sequences found in this sample. CDR3 region: CASSLGADTQYF. DNA for the CDR3: TGCGCCAGCAGCTTGGGCGCAGATACGCAGTATTTT. The chain recombines TRBV5-1 with TRBJ2-3; D uncertain. The CDR3 runs 12 residues. The germline V and J ends were trimmed by 0 bases and 4 bases, with 3 bases remaining between them. Germline V gene sequence: CDR1 SGHRS, CDR2 YFSETQ.

The CDR3 region is CASSPVPGQGRYEQYF. CDR3 sequence (DNA): TGTGCCAGCAGCCCAGTCCCGGGACAGGGGCGCTACGAGCAGTACTTC. The chain has TRBV7-9 and TRBJ2-7; TRBD1 matches 10 bases. Germline CDR1 is SEHNR and CDR2 is FQNEAQ (reference sequence). The CDR3 length is 16 residues. J lost 3 bases, V lost 5 bases, and 10 bases had no gene match.

J is TRBJ1-2 and V is TRBV5-4; a weak D match, TRBD1 (6 bases). The CDR3 loop spans 17 amino acids. Trimming took off 0 bases at V and 0 bases at J, with 15 bases between the two ends. In germline, CDR1 is SGHNT, CDR2 YYREEE (reference sequence). CDR3 in amino acids: CASSLVWGAPANYGYTF. DNA of the CDR3: TGTGCCAGCAGCTTGGTGTGGGGGGCCCCAGCTAACTATGGCTACACCTTC.

This chain uses TRBV27 with TRBJ1-1; 8 positions agree with TRBD1. V dropped 3 bases and J dropped 3; count of bases not matched to a gene: 9. The CDR3 length is 16 residues. Germline V gene sequence: CDR1 MNHEY, CDR2 SMNVEV (reference sequence). The CDR3 bases are TGTGCCAGCAGTTTTGCGCCAGGGGGCCCAGACACTGAAGCTTTCTTT. Its protein is CASSFAPGGPDTEAFF.

The J gene is TRBJ2-2, the V gene TRBV27; 10 bases align to TRBD2. The CDR3 is 17 residues long. J lost 4 bases, V lost 3 bases, and 8 bases had no gene match. The germline CDR1 and CDR2 sequences are MNHEY and SMNVEV (reference sequence). CDR3 sequence: CASSFQLAGPLTGELFF. The CDR3 DNA sequence: TGTGCCAGCAGTTTTCAACTAGCGGGACCCCTCACCGGGGAGCTGTTTTTT.

CDR3 nucleotides: TGCGCCAGCAGCTTACTAGCGGGGGGCACAGATACGCAGTATTTT. Translation gives CASSLLAGGTDTQYF. The rearrangement links TRBV5-1 to TRBJ2-3; TRBD2 matches 11 bases. Trimming cost V 2 bases and J 1 base; bases outside gene matches: 0. The germline V gene encodes CDR1 SGHRS and CDR2 YFSETQ. The CDR3 spans 15 residues. Variable domain in full (rest from reference TRBV5-1 and TRBJ2-3): KAGVTQTPRYLIKTRGQQVTLSCSPISGHRSVSWYQQTPGQGLQFLFEYFSETQRNKGNFPGRFSGRQFSNSRSEMNVSTLELGDSALYLCASSLLAGGTDTQYFGPGTRLTVL.

The chain combines TRBV9 with TRBJ2-3; D uncertain. Germline values: CDR1 SGDLS, CDR2 YYNGEE. This CDR3 has 13 amino acids. Trimming shortened V by 3 bases and J by 0 bases, and 5 bases separated the two germline ends. The CDR3 loop is CASSEDSTDTQYF. The CDR3 nucleotides read TGTGCCAGCAGCGAAGACAGCACAGATACGCAGTATTTT.